Below are 26 T cell receptor beta chains sequenced from a single sample in a study of neurological immune-mediated disorders. Each CDR3 protein is one row after TCRdb ran MiXCR on the 5' RACE reads. The table has around 20,000 distinct CDR3 sequences, about 9.4% seen once; the top ten hold less than 25%. Sequenced input: PBMCs. Receptors were obtained from a woman aged 60-75 years with HTLV-1-associated myelopathy (HAM/TSP).

This clonotype was counted at least ten times. This rearrangement joins TRBV12-5 to TRBJ2-3; the D is unclear. Between the trimmed V and J ends, which lost 4 bases and 6 bases, there was a span of 17 bases. The germline V gene has CDR1 LGHNT and CDR2 FRNRAP. There are 15 residues in the CDR3. CDR3 residues: CASGSRPGPKDTQYF. The CDR3 region has the DNA TGTGCTAGTGGTTCGCGCCCGGGCCCGAAGGATACGCAGTATTTT.

This clonotype was counted at least ten times. The chain has TRBV11-2 and TRBJ2-7; D not resolved. This CDR3 contains 11 residues. Germline CDR1 SGHAT, CDR2 FQNNGV. Between the trimmed V and J ends, which lost 2 bases and 5 bases, there was a span of 4 bases. For the CDR3, the DNA is TGTGCCAGCAGCTTATGGAACGAGCAGTACTTC. Protein sequence: CASSLWNEQYF.

This clonotype was found many times. The V call is TRBV20-1, the J call TRBJ2-7; 8 bases agree with TRBD1. The ends lost 6 bases at V and 5 bases at J; junction bases unmatched: 12. CDR3 length equals 14 residues. Germline V gene lookup returns CDR1 DFQATT and CDR2 SNEGSKA (reference sequence). The CDR3 nucleotides are TGCAGTGCAGGACATCGGACAGGGTCTGACGAGCAGTACTTC. Protein product: CSAGHRTGSDEQYF.

In its sample, this clonotype was seen many times. The chain recombines TRBV4-2 with TRBJ2-3, with 7 nucleotides matching TRBD2. This CDR3 is built from 14 residues. Germline V lookup: CDR1 LGHNA, CDR2 YNFKEQ. The junction had 5 bases not matched to a gene; V was cut back by 6 bases and J by 2 bases. CDR3 sequence (DNA): TGTGCCAGCAGGCACGGGACTAACACAGATACGCAGTATTTT. It yields the protein CASRHGTNTDTQYF.

In its sample, this clonotype was seen many times. This chain links TRBV5-1 with TRBJ1-1, with D unresolved. Germline V gene data show CDR1 as SGHRS and CDR2 as YFSETQ. The V and J ends lost 2 bases and 7 bases respectively, with 18 bases between them. This CDR3 region has 15 residues. The CDR3, as DNA: TGCGCCAGCAGCTTTCAGGTCAGGCGGGTTGGTGAAGCTTTCTTT. The encoded protein is CASSFQVRRVGEAFF.

This clonotype has a count of ten or more. This chain uses TRBV19 with TRBJ1-1, with TRBD1 as a possible D gene (6 bases). V shed 4 bases and J shed 3 bases, with 15 bases lying between them. There are 15 residues in the CDR3. Per the germline V gene, CDR1 is LNHDA and CDR2 is SQIVND (reference sequence). CDR3 sequence: CASSNRGAQDTEAFF. The DNA for the CDR3 is TGTGCCAGTAGTAATCGGGGGGCGCAGGACACTGAAGCTTTCTTT.

This clonotype has ten or more counts. The CDR3 coding sequence is TGCGCCAGCAGCAGAACAGGGGTTGGCTATGGCTACACCTTC. This sequence encodes CASSRTGVGYGYTF. J is TRBJ1-2 and V is TRBV5-1; 7 nucleotides match TRBD1. The V gene end was trimmed by 4 bases and the J gene end by 4 bases; junction bases not matched to a gene: 7. The CDR3 is made up of 14 amino acids. The V gene's germline CDR1 is SGHRS and CDR2 YFSETQ.

This clonotype was counted at least ten times. The chain combines TRBV19 with TRBJ1-4; D is possibly TRBD1 (6 bases). V was shortened by 9 bases and J by 3 bases, with 17 bases between the two germline ends. CDR1 is LNHDA and CDR2 is SQIVND in the germline V gene (reference sequence). The length of the CDR3 is 15 residues. The CDR3 DNA is TGTGCCAGACTCCTTACGGGGGCGGCTAATGAAAAACTGTTTTTT. It translates to CARLLTGAANEKLFF.

This sequence joins TRBV7-9 and TRBJ1-2, with TRBD1 matching 7 bases. J lost 6 bases, V lost 4 bases, and 8 bases had no gene match. Germline V gene data show CDR1 as SEHNR and CDR2 as FQNEAQ (reference sequence). CDR3 size: 14 residues. The CDR3 DNA sequence: TGTGCCAGCAGCTCGCTACAGGGGTTTGATGGCTACACCTTC. Translated, it gives CASSSLQGFDGYTF.

The V call is TRBV20-1, the J call TRBJ2-7; 7 nucleotides match TRBD1. Trimming at V came to 2 bases and at J to 1 base, leaving 8 bases not matched to a gene. Germline V gene lookup returns CDR1 DFQATT and CDR2 SNEGSKA (reference sequence). The CDR3 has 15 residues. For the CDR3, the DNA is TGCAGTGCTAGACTCCCAGGGGGTCGGTCCTACGAGCAGTACTTC. Its protein is CSARLPGGRSYEQYF.

This clonotype was seen ten or more times. The chain is built from TRBV7-9 and TRBJ2-2; D is ambiguous. The CDR3 has 14 residues. V was trimmed by 0 bases and J by 3 bases, leaving 5 bases between them. Germline lookup yields CDR1 SEHNR and CDR2 FQNEAQ (reference sequence). The CDR3 region is CASSLAVYTGELFF. CDR3 nucleotide sequence: TGTGCCAGCAGCTTAGCGGTGTACACCGGGGAGCTGTTTTTT.

This clonotype showed up many times. The rearrangement joins TRBV5-1 to TRBJ2-3; D gene unclear. V was cut by 0 bases and J by 3 bases, with 8 bases left in between. CDR1 SGHRS and CDR2 YFSETQ come from the germline V gene. The CDR3 covers 14 residues. The CDR3 DNA is TGCGCCAGCAGCTTGGGCAGGTGGACAGATACGCAGTATTTT. Protein: CASSLGRWTDTQYF.

This clonotype was counted at least ten times. The gene calls are TRBV9 and TRBJ2-3; TRBD2 aligns across 10 bases. CDR3 size: 18 residues. Per germline, CDR1 SGDLS and CDR2 YYNGEE. Trimming removed 4 bases from V and 0 bases from J; junction bases left unmatched: 11. In DNA form, the CDR3 reads TGTGCCAGCAGCCTCCTAGCGGGGGACCCTACTAGCACAGATACGCAGTATTTT. Amino acids: CASSLLAGDPTSTDTQYF.

In this sample, this clonotype turned up many times. The chain joins TRBV7-2 to TRBJ2-7, with 7 bases lining up with TRBD1. Germline-derived CDR1 and CDR2 are SGHTA and FQGNSA. CDR3 size: 13 residues. V trimming: 4 bases; J trimming: 2 bases; junction bases outside the gene matches: 2. The CDR3 spells CASSWDRAYEQYF. The CDR3 nucleotides are TGTGCCAGCAGCTGGGACAGAGCCTACGAGCAGTACTTC.

The table lists this clonotype with many counts. This chain connects TRBV5-1 to TRBJ2-1; possibly TRBD2 for D (6 bases). CDR1 is SGHRS and CDR2 is YFSETQ in the germline V gene. This CDR3 comprises 14 residues. The V end was cut by 1 base, the J end by 6 bases, with 11 bases between. The CDR3 coding sequence is TGCGCCAGCAGCTTGACGTTGGGGGGCAATGAGCAGTTCTTC. As protein: CASSLTLGGNEQFF.

This clonotype was picked up many times. Relative to the germline gene, one junction end is altered; a read error may explain this. This chain uses TRBV12-3 or TRBV12-4 with TRBJ2-2; possibly TRBD2 for D (6 bases). The CDR3 length is 14 residues. This CDR3 is CAGRSGGDTGELFF. Here the CDR3 DNA reads TGTGCCGGCAGGTCCGGGGGAGACACCGGGGAGCTGTTTTTT.

This clonotype occurred many times. The chain couples TRBV10-3 to TRBJ1-3, with D unresolved. The length of the CDR3 is 17 residues. The ends were cut back, 0 bases at V and 0 bases at J, with 12 bases in the middle. Germline V gene sequence: CDR1 ENHRY, CDR2 SYGVKD. The CDR3 protein is CAISESIGLSSGNTIYF. The CDR3 DNA follows: TGTGCCATCAGTGAGTCGATAGGCTTAAGCTCTGGAAACACCATATATTTT.

This clonotype has at least ten counts. This chain links TRBV30 with TRBJ2-7, with D perhaps assigned TRBD1 or TRBD2 (5 bases each). V was pared by 8 bases and J by 3 bases, with 23 bases between. Germline V gene sequence: CDR1 GTSNPN, CDR2 SVGIG (reference sequence). The CDR3 is 15 amino acids. The CDR3 DNA reads TGTGCCGGGGACCATGGGCCCCGTACCATCTACGAGCAGTACTTC. It codes for CAGDHGPRTIYEQYF.

This clonotype was detected ten times or more. The J gene is TRBJ2-2, the V gene TRBV5-1; TRBD1 aligns across 9 bases. The CDR3 totals 16 residues. The V and J ends lost 2 bases and 4 bases, in that order; junction bases with no gene match: 6. Germline lookup yields CDR1 SGHRS and CDR2 YFSETQ. CDR3 nucleotides: TGCGCCAGCAGCTTTGTCGGGACAGGGCGCACCGGGGAGCTGTTTTTT. Translating it yields CASSFVGTGRTGELFF.

In this sample, this clonotype turned up many times. The rearrangement links TRBV5-1 to TRBJ2-7, with 14 bases that match TRBD2. Per the germline V gene, CDR1 is SGHRS and CDR2 is YFSETQ. The CDR3 spans 17 residues. Trimming took 0 bases from V and 0 from J; bases not matched to a gene: 2. CDR3 in amino acids: CASSLGLAGGLSYEQYF. In nucleotides, the CDR3 is TGCGCCAGCAGCTTGGGACTAGCGGGGGGGCTCTCCTACGAGCAGTACTTC.

Many counts were recorded for this clonotype. The V and J genes are TRBV7-9 and TRBJ1-1; D remains unclear. V gave up 5 bases and J gave up 1 base, with 11 bases separating them. Per the germline V gene, CDR1 is SEHNR and CDR2 is FQNEAQ (reference sequence). The CDR3 runs to 14 residues. CDR3 loop: CASSPGGRNTEAFF. The CDR3 DNA reads as TGTGCCAGCAGCCCAGGCGGGAGGAACACTGAAGCTTTCTTT.

Many counts were recorded for this clonotype. The CDR3 DNA reads as TGTGCCAGCAGCTTAAATCAGGGCTGGGATGGCTACACCTTC. This gives the protein CASSLNQGWDGYTF. The chain uses TRBV7-9 and TRBJ1-2; maybe TRBD1 (5 bases). Germline V CDR1 and CDR2: SEHNR, FQNEAQ (reference sequence). Trimming removed 2 bases from V and 6 bases from J, with 13 bases in between. The CDR3 totals 14 residues.

This clonotype was recorded at least ten times. This chain uses TRBV11-2 with TRBJ2-3; 10 nucleotides agree with TRBD2. This CDR3 contains 16 residues. Germline V CDR1 and CDR2: SGHAT, FQNNGV. V was pared by 5 bases and J by 2 bases, with 7 bases of the junction left unmatched. The CDR3 sequence: CASSPKRGGLTDTQYF. CDR3 sequence (DNA): TGTGCCAGCAGCCCCAAGCGGGGGGGTCTCACAGATACGCAGTATTTT. The variable domain in full, completed from reference TRBV11-2 and TRBJ2-3, reads EAGVAQSPRYKIIEKRQSVAFWCNPISGHATLYWYQQILGQGPKLLIQFQNNGVVDDSQLPKDRFSAERLKGVDSTLKIQPAKLEDSAVYLCASSPKRGGLTDTQYFGPGTRLTVL.

In its sample, this clonotype was seen many times. V is TRBV30 and J is TRBJ1-6, with 7 bases that match TRBD1. Germline V gene sequence: CDR1 GTSNPN, CDR2 SVGIG (reference sequence). Trimming cost V 1 base and J 9 bases; bases outside gene matches: 3. The CDR3 covers 13 residues. The CDR3 DNA reads TGTGCCTGGAGTGAAGGGGGCGGTTCACCCCTCCACTTT. Protein product: CAWSEGGGSPLHF.

This clonotype was counted a few times. CDR3 sequence: CASSTDWDNEQFF. For the CDR3, the DNA is TGTGCCAGCAGCACAGACTGGGACAATGAGCAGTTCTTC. The rearrangement links TRBV7-8 to TRBJ2-1, with unresolved D. The CDR3 consists of 13 residues. Germline V CDR1 and CDR2: SGHVS, FQNEAQ. V lost 5 bases, J lost 5 bases, and 10 bases lay in between.

Details on this clonotype: Germline is not matched at one junction end, which may reflect a read error. This rearrangement joins TRBV5-1 to TRBJ1-6, with 10 bases that match TRBD1. The V gene's germline CDR1 is SGHRS and CDR2 YFSETQ. The CDR3 spans 16 residues. The CDR3 region has the DNA TGCGCCAGCATCTTGGTCGGACAGGGGGTACATTCACCCCTCCACTTT. This gives the protein CASILVGQGVHSPLHF.